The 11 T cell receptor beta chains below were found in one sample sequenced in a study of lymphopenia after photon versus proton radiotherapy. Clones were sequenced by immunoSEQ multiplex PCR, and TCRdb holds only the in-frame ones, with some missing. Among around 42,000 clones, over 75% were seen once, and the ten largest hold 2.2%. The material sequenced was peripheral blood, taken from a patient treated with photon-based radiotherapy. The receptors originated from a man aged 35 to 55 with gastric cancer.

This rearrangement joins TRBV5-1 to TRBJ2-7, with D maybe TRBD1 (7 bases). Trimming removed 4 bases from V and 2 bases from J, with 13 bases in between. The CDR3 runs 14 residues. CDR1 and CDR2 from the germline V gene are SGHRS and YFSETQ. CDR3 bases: TGCGCCAGCAGCCCCGCGGGACAGACCTACGAGCAGTACTTC. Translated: CASSPAGQTYEQYF.

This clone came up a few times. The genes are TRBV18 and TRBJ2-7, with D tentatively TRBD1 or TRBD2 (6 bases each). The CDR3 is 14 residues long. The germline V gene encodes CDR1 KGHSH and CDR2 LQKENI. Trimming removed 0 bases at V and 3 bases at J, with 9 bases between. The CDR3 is CASSPPGGSYEQYF. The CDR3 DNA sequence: TGTGCCAGCTCACCACCAGGGGGGAGCTACGAGCAGTACTTC.

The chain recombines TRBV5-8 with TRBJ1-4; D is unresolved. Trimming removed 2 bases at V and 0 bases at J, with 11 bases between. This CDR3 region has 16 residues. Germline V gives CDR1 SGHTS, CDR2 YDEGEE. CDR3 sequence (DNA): TGTGCCAGCAGCTTCGGAAGCCTAACAACTAATGAAAAACTGTTTTTT. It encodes CASSFGSLTTNEKLFF. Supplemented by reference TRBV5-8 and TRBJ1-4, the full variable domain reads EAGVTQSPTHLIKTRGQQATLRCSPISGHTSVYWYQQALGLGLQFLLWYDEGEERNRGNFPPRFSGRQFPNYSSELNVNALELEDSALYLCASSFGSLTTNEKLFFGSGTQLSVL.

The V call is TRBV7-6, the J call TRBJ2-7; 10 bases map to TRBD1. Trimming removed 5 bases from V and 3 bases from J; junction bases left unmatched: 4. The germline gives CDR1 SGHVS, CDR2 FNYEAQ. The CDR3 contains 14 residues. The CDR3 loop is CASSAGQGSYEQYF. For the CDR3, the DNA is TGTGCCAGCAGCGCGGGACAGGGGAGCTACGAGCAGTACTTC.

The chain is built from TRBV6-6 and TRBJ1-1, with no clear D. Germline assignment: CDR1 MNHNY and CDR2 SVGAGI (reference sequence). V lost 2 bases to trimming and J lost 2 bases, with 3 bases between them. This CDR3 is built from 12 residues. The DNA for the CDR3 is TGTGCCAGCAGTTACGCTAACACTGAAGCTTTCTTT. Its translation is CASSYANTEAFF.

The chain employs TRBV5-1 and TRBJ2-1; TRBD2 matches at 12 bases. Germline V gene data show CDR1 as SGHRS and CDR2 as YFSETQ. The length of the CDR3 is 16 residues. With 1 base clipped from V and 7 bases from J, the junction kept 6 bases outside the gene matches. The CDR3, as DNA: TGCGCCAGCAGCTTGATACTAGCGGGGGGTAGGAATGAGCAGTTCTTC. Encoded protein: CASSLILAGGRNEQFF. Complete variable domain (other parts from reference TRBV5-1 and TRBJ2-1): KAGVTQTPRYLIKTRGQQVTLSCSPISGHRSVSWYQQTPGQGLQFLFEYFSETQRNKGNFPGRFSGRQFSNSRSEMNVSTLELGDSALYLCASSLILAGGRNEQFFGPGTRLTVL.

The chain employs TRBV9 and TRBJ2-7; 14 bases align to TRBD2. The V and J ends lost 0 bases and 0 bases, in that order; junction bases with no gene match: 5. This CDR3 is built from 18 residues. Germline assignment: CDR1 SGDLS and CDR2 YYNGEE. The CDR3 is CASSVGTSGGLNSYEQYF. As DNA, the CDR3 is TGTGCCAGCAGCGTAGGGACTAGCGGGGGGCTCAACTCCTACGAGCAGTACTTC.

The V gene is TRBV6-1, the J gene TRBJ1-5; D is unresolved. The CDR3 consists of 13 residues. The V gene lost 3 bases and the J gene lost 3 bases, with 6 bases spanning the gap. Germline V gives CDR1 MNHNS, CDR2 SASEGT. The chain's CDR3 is CASSEGNNQPQHF. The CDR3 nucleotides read TGTGCCAGCAGTGAGGGGAACAATCAGCCCCAGCATTTT.

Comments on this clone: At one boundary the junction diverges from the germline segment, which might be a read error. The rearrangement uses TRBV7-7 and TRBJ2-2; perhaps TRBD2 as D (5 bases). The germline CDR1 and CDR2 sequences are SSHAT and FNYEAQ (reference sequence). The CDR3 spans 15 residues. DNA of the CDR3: TGTGCTAGCAGCTTAAGAGGAGGCGATGGCGGGGAGCTGTTTTTT. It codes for CASSLRGGDGGELFF.

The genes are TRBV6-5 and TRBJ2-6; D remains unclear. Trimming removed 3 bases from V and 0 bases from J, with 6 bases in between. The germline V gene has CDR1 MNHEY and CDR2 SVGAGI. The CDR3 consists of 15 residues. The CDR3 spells CASSYTASGANVLTF. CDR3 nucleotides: TGTGCCAGCAGTTATACAGCCTCTGGGGCCAACGTCCTGACTTTC.

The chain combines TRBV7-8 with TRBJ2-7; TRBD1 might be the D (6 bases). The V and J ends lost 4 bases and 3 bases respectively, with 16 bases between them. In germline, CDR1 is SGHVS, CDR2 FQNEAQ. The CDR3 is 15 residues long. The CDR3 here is CASSSSRDTLYEQYF. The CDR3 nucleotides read TGTGCCAGCAGCTCCAGCCGGGACACCCTCTACGAGCAGTACTTC.